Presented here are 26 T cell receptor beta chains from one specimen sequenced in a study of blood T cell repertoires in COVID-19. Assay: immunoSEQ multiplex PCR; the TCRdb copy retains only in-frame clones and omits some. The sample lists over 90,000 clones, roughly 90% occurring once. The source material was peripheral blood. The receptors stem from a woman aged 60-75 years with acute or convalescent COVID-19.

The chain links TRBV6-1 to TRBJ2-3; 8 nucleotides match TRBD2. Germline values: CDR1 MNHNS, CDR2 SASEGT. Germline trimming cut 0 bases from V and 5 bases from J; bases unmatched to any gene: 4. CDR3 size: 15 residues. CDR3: CASSEAGRGGDTQYF. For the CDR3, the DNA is TGTGCCAGCAGTGAAGCCGGGAGGGGGGGAGATACGCAGTATTTT.

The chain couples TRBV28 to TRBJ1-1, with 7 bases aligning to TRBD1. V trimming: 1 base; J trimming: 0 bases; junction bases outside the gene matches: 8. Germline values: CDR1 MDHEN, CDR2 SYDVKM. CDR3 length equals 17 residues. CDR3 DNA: TGTGCCAGCAGTTTATTATGGAGGGGGCCCATGAACACTGAAGCTTTCTTT. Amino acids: CASSLLWRGPMNTEAFF.

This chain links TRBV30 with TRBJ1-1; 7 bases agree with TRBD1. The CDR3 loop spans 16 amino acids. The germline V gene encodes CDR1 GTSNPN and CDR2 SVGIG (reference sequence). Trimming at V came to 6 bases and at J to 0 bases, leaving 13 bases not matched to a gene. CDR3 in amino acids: CACSTGSNFMNTEAFF. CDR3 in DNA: TGTGCCTGCTCGACAGGGTCAAATTTTATGAACACTGAAGCTTTCTTT.

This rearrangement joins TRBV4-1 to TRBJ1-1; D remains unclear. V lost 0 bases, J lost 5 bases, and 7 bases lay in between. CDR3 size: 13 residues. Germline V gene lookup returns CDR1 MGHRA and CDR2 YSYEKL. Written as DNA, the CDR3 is TGCGCCAGCAGCCAAGACCTTTTAACTGAAGCTTTCTTT. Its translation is CASSQDLLTEAFF.

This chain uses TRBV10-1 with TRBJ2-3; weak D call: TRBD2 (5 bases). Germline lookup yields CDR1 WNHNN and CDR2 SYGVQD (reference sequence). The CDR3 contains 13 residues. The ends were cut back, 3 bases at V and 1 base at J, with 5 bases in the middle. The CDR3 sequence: CASSDGGTDTQYF. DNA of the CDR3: TGCGCCAGCAGTGACGGGGGCACAGATACGCAGTATTTT.

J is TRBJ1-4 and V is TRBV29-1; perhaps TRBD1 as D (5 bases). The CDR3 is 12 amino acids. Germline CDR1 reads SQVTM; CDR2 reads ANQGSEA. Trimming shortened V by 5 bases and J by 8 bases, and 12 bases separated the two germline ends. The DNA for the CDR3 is TGCAGCGTTTCCCCTCAGGGAGAAAAACTGTTTTTT. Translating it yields CSVSPQGEKLFF.

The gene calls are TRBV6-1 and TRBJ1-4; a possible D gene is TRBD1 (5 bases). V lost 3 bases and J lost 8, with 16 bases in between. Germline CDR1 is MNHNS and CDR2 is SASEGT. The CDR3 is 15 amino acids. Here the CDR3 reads CASSDPSDTQEKLFF. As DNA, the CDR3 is TGTGCCAGCAGTGACCCCTCGGACACGCAGGAAAAACTGTTTTTT.

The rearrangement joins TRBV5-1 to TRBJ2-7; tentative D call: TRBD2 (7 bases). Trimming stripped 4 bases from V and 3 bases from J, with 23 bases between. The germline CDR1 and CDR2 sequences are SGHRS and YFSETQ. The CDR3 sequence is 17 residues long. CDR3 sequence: CASSTGQLRGLNYEQYF. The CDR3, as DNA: TGCGCCAGCAGCACAGGACAGCTCAGGGGACTAAACTACGAGCAGTACTTC.

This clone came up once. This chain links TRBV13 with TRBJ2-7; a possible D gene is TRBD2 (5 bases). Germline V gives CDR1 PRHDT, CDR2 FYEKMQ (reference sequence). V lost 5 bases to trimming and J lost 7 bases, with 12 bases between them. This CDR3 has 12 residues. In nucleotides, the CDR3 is TGTGCCAGCAGCCGTTCGGGGATTGAGCAGTACTTC. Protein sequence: CASSRSGIEQYF.

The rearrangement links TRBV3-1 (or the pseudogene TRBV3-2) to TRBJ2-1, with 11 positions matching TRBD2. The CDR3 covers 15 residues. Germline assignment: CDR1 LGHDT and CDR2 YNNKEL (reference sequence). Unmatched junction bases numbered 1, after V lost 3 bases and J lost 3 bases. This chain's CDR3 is CASSQTSGIYNEQFF. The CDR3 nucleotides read TGTGCCAGCAGCCAGACTAGCGGGATCTACAATGAGCAGTTCTTC.

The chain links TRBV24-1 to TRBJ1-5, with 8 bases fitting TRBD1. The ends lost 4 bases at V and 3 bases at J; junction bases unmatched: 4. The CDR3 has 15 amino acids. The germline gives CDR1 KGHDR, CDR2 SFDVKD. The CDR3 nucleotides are TGTGCCACCAGTGACACAGGGGGTGACAATCAGCCCCAGCATTTT. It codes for CATSDTGGDNQPQHF.

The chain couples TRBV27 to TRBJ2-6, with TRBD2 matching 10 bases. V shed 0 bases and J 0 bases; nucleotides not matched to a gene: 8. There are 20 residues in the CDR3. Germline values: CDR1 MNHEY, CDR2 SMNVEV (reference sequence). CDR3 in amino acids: CASSLSQRLAGSSGANVLTF. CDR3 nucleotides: TGTGCCAGCAGTTTATCACAGAGACTAGCGGGTTCCTCTGGGGCCAACGTCCTGACTTTC.

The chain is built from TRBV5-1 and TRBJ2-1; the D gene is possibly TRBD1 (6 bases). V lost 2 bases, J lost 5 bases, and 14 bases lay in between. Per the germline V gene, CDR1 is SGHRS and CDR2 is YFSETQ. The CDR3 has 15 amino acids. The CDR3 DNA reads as TGCGCCAGCAGCTTCGACAGGTCTATCCACAATGAGCAGTTCTTC. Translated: CASSFDRSIHNEQFF.

CDR3 protein: CASSQGTGGETQYF. CDR3 coding DNA: TGTGCCAGCAGCCAAGGGACAGGGGGGGAGACCCAGTACTTC. The rearrangement uses TRBV3-1 (or the pseudogene TRBV3-2) and TRBJ2-5; 10 bases map to TRBD1. V lost 1 base to trimming and J lost 5 bases; unmatched junction nucleotides: 1. Per the germline V gene, CDR1 is LGHDT and CDR2 is YNNKEL (reference sequence). The CDR3 is 14 residues long.

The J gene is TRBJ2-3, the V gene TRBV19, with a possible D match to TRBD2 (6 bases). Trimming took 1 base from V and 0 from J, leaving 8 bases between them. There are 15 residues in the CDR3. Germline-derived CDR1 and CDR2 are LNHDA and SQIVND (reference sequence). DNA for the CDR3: TGTGCCAGTAGTATAGCGGGAGCTAGCACAGATACGCAGTATTTT. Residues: CASSIAGASTDTQYF.

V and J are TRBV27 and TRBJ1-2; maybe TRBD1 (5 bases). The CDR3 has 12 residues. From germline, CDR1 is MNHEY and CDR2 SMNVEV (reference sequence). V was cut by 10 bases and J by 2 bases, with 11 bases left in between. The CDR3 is CATQGGNYGYTF. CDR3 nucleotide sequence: TGTGCCACTCAGGGAGGGAACTATGGCTACACCTTC.

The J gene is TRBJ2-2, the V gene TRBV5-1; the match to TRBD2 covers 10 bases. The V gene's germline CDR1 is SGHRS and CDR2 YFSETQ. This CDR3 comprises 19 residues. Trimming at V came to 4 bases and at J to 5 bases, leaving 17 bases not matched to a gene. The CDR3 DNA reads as TGCGCCAGCAGCCTCTCCGGGGGGACTAGCGCCTTCTTTACCGGGGAGCTGTTTTTT. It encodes CASSLSGGTSAFFTGELFF.

The CDR3 DNA reads as TGTGCCAGCATACAGGACTATGGCTACACCTTC. Translation gives CASIQDYGYTF. The gene calls are TRBV6-5 and TRBJ1-2; tentatively, D is TRBD1 (5 bases). The germline V and J ends were trimmed by 7 bases and 3 bases, with 6 bases remaining between them. The germline gives CDR1 MNHEY, CDR2 SVGAGI. The CDR3 has 11 amino acids.

The CDR3 DNA follows: TGTGCCAGCTCAGCCACAGGGGGAAGGGACACTGAAGCTTTCTTT. Its protein is CASSATGGRDTEAFF. The gene calls are TRBV18 and TRBJ1-1, with 8 bases matching TRBD1. Per the germline V gene, CDR1 is KGHSH and CDR2 is LQKENI. V was clipped by 5 bases and J by 3 bases; unmatched bases: 8. The CDR3 has 15 amino acids.

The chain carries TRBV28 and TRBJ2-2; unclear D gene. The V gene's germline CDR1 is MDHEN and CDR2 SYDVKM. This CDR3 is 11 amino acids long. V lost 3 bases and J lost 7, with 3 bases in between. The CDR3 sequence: CASSFNGELFF. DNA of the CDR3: TGTGCCAGCAGTTTTAACGGGGAGCTGTTTTTT.

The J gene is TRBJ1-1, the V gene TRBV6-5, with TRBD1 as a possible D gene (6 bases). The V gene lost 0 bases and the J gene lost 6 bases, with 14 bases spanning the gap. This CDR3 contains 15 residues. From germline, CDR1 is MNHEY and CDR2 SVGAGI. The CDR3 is CASSYSGRGRAEAFF. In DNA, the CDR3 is TGTGCCAGCAGTTACTCCGGCAGGGGAAGGGCTGAAGCTTTCTTT.

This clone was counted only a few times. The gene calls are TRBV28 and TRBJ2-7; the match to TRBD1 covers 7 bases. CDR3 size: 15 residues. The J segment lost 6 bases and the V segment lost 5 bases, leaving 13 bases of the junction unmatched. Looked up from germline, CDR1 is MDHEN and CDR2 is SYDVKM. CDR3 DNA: TGTGCCAGCAGTCCGGAACCCGGGACAGTTTCCGAGCAGTACTTC. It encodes CASSPEPGTVSEQYF.

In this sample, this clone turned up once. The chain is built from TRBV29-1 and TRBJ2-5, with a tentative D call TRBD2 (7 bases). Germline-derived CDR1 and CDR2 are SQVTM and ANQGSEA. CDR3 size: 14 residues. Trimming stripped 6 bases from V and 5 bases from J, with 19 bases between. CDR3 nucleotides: TGCAGCGTCAGTTTCGGGGGGCAGGGTGAGACCCAGTACTTC. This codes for CSVSFGGQGETQYF.

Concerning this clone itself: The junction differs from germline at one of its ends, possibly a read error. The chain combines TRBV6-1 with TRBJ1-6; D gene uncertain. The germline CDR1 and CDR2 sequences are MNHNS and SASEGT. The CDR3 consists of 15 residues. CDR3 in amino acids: CASSEESSYNSPLHF. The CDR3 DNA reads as TGTGCCAGCAGCGAAGAGAGCTCCTATAATTCACCCCTCCACTTT.

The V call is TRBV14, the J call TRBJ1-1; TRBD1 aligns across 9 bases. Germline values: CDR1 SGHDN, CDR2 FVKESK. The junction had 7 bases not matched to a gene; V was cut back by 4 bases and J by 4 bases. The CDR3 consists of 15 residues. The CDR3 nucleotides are TGTGCCAGCAGCCGTTATCTGACAGGGGGCACTGAAGCTTTCTTT. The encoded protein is CASSRYLTGGTEAFF.

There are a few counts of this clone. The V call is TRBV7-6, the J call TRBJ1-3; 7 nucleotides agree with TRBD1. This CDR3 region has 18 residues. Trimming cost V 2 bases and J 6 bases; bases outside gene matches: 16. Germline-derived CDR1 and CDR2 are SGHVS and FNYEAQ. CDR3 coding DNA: TGTGCCAGCAGCTTAAAATGGACAGGCCGAGGAGTAGAAAACACCATATATTTT. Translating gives CASSLKWTGRGVENTIYF.